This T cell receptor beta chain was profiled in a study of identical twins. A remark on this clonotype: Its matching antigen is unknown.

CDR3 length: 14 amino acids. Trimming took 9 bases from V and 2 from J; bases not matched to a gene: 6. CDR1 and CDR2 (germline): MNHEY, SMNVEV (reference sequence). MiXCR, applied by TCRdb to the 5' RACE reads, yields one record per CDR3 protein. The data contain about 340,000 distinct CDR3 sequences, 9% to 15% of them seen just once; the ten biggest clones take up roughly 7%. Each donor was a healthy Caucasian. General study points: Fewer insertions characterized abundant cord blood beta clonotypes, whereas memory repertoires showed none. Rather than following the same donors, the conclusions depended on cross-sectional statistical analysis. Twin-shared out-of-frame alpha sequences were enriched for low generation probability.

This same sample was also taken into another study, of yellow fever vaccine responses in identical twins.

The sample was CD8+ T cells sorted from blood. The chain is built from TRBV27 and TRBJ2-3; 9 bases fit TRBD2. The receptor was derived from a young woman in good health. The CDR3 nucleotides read TGTGCCAGTGCTCTAGCGGGATACACAGATACGCAGTATTTT. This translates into CASALAGYTDTQYF.